Given below is one TCR beta chain in context. It has no known antigen specificity. Base qualities are not at hand, and no much larger clone is one base apart. CDR1 and CDR2, per the germline V gene (reference sequence), are GTSNPN and SVGIG. The CDR3 goes from the cysteine to the phenylalanine over 15 residues. The CDR3 DNA has 45 bases and is translated from base 1. The junction shows trimming of 4 bases on V and 6 bases on J, and the gene matches do not reach 9 bases of it. Library preparation used the immunoSEQ multiplex PCR assay. For the multiplex PCR, a mixture combining 60 forward primers for TCR Vbeta segments and 13 reverse primers for TCR Jbeta segments was used. Amplification of the CDR3 region of rearranged TCR beta genes was performed with a multiplex PCR assay on genomic DNA. Amplified TCR beta libraries were sequenced as 87-base-pair reads on the Illumina HiSeq System. Per the original workflow: A later analysis counted about 76 million unique TCR beta chains across the 650 to 700 repertoires, and some 12 million of these chains were shared by at least two donors. Raw reads were error-corrected and collapsed into unique sequences with a nearest-neighbor algorithm that merged closely related sequences to remove PCR and sequencing errors. Alignment of CDR3 sequences to IMGT reference sequences was used to assign V, D and J gene segments. For a sequence to be retained, at least a six-nucleotide match to both a V gene segment and a J gene segment was required. A rearrangement was called productive if the CDR3 had no stop codons and remained in frame with V and J, and every other rearrangement was called non-productive. CDR3 was defined by IMGT convention, running from the second conserved V-encoded cysteine to the conserved J-encoded phenylalanine. In an earlier analysis of just under 600 of the donors, sequences lacking an unambiguous match to a single V gene segment were excluded. In an earlier analysis of approximately 560 of the donors, a V segment was called functional when productive rearrangements were above 56.7%, and segregating when the standard deviation between donors exceeded 5%. A statistical classification framework was built to diagnose cytomegalovirus status from the catalog of TCR beta chain sequences. In a later analysis, TCR nucleotide sequences were compared against IMGT/GENE-DB human TR gene sequences so that V and J genes could be assigned. In a later analysis, CDR3 sequences and most-parsimonious VDJ recombination scenarios were assigned using the TCRdist pipeline. In a later analysis, each TCR beta chain was defined by its CDR3 amino acid sequence together with its V-gene family, and reads lacking a unique V-gene family were excluded. To address suspected cross-contamination and a sequencing artifact, a later analysis removed some 620 highly shared, low-generation-probability nucleotide sequences. A later analysis calculated a clonal expansion index for each public chain from normalized within-repertoire ranks of inferred template counts. Generation probabilities in a later analysis came from a VDJ recombination model fitted to out-of-frame rearrangements, and those results were checked against IGoR. In a later analysis, TCR-TCR, TCR-HLA and TCR-CMV co-occurrence was scored with hypergeometric tests, and a repertoire-size bias correction was applied to TCR pairs. To estimate false discovery rates, a later analysis permuted the HLA or CMV assignments 20 times. A later analysis grouped co-occurring TCRs with DBSCAN, adding TCRdist sequence similarity when clustering within HLA-allele-positive subsets. Co-occurrence clustering excluded repertoires with fewer than 30,000 or more than 120,000 public chains, plus five with anomalous nucleotide sharing. TCRdb stores this immuneACCESS table with in-frame sequences only. Part of the clones is absent; in the studies checked, under half of the shortfall reflects unresolved V genes, and no reason is known for the rest. D and trimming were read from the DNA, whereas the V and J calls and clone size are those reported in that table. Present in this sample are fewer than 150,000 clones, 77% of which were seen just once. 4% to 6% of the sample is in the top ten clones.

This sample is part of a study of cytomegalovirus exposure and HLA in healthy donors (dated by TCRdb to about 2017). Describing the broader study: In an earlier analysis of roughly 590 of the donors, 250 to 300 Gb of sequence data and some 120 million unique TCR beta sequences from about 179 million T cells were reported. An earlier analysis of 587 of the donors used high-throughput TCR beta sequencing to judge whether each TCR beta V gene segment behaved as functional or pseudogenic. The study profiled the T cell repertoires of some 610 subjects by immunosequencing and related them to cytomegalovirus serostatus. Four to six DR-DQ haplotypes were handled as single units for association and clustering, since linkage in the cohort was strong. On average, roughly 240,000 unique TCR beta nucleotide sequences were sequenced per donor among fewer than 500 genotyped donors of the cohort, with roughly 19% of those sequences being non-productive. The later analysis used no new phenotypic data to find candidate immune exposures, relying instead on TCR beta sequences and their occurrence across donors. Both class I and class II loci were covered by HLA typing, at four-digit resolution. The number of typed donors differed by locus: about 620-640 for A, B, C, DRB1 and DQB1; 522 for DQA1; approximately 600 for DPA1; and about 450 for DPB1. Every discovery cohort repertoire had been produced on one sequencing platform. An early release covering about 600 HLA-typed donors comprised 300 to 350 gigabases of sequencing data and approximately 80 million unique TCR sequences. Besides the first cohort of about 730 subjects, a separate validation cohort made up of about 120 different subjects was used. Genome-wide SNP genotypes for about 65% of the roughly 700 donors were used in a later genetic analysis, which treated that subset as a discovery cohort. The aim of the study was to test whether cataloging public T cell receptors could identify signatures of past pathogen exposure. Alongside the repertoire data, information on donor age, sex, ethnicity and CMV serostatus was compiled. The genetic ancestry cluster associated with self-reported Caucasian donors included approximately 85% of the approximately 400 genotyped donors. A later analysis re-examined previously published TCR beta repertoires from just over 650 donors and added high-resolution HLA genotyping to investigate patterns of TCR occurrence. To predict cytomegalovirus infection status, the study combined high-throughput TCR immunosequencing, statistical association of individual TCRs with disease status, and machine learning.

What the work shows at the level of the full study, not this receptor alone: Assigning TCR associations to individual alleles was difficult when HLA alleles, especially DR and DQ, strongly co-occurred. The cohort was sequenced for TCR beta chains only, and without alpha or paired-chain data the features that could be detected were limited. A later analysis found that TCR association rates varied across HLA loci, with DRB1 alleles showing the most associated TCRs and HLA-C alleles the fewest. A later analysis reported that several top co-occurrence clusters appeared linked to parvovirus B19, influenza, CMV and Epstein-Barr virus. The 87-base-pair reads could not distinguish some IMGT-functional V segments, including TRBV6-2 and TRBV6-3, so those segments were excluded. Compared with the approximately 700-donor mean, donors in an Asian-associated ancestry cluster had fewer N-insertions in productive TCRs, according to a later genetic analysis. According to a later analysis, most CMV-associated TCR beta chains appeared to be HLA-restricted, and the HLA associations seemed to be driven largely by CMV exposure. Most TCR sequences were observed very rarely across donors, whereas some public TCRs were present in many individuals. In a later analysis, HLA-associated TCR beta chains were found to be more clonally expanded and to have lower generation probabilities than equally common non-associated chains. Because HLA typing was unavailable for some donors at each locus, only the typed subset was used in association tests. The authors suggested that the approach could potentially be generalized to other disease states and immunological phenotypes. The study listed 164 TCR beta chains as associated with cytomegalovirus. For the cohort, immune exposure information was limited to CMV serostatus. V-gene and J-gene trimming of TCR beta chains was associated with a missense DCLRE1C variant in a later genetic analysis, and the association was replicated in an independent cohort. Three of the identified cytomegalovirus-associated TCR beta chains were confirmed in vitro to be specific for cytomegalovirus antigens. In an earlier analysis of some 540 of the donors, most TCR beta V segments appeared in productive rearrangements about 90% or about 30% of the time, broadly matching IMGT annotations. A further reported finding was that TCR beta sequences accurately predicted the HLA-A and HLA-B alleles for most subjects in the first cohort. Cytomegalovirus status was reported to be diagnosed by the classifier with high specificity and sensitivity in both the original and validation cohorts. The earlier analysis of about 600 of the donors excluded roughly 17 rarely observed V segments, including chromosome 9 orphons, because counts were too low. In a later analysis, about 16,000 TCR beta sequences were associated with specific HLA alleles at a false discovery rate of 0.05. Correlated functional status among segregating V segments might reflect linkage disequilibrium, but an unknown experimental factor could not be ruled out. The sequencing pipeline was judged likely to have produced a cluster of highly shared sequence variants as a technical artifact. Roughly uniform sequencing depth across donors was assumed in presence/absence analyses, although this assumption may not hold.

The cohort comprised around 690 healthy bone marrow donors. At the time of sampling, every cohort member was nominally healthy, though immune exposures that went unrecorded were likely present. The donor tested CMV seronegative and was one of the 352 seronegative cohort members. A peripheral blood sample was provided by each donor, and peripheral blood mononuclear cells were used for TCR beta sequencing. Genomic DNA extraction from the blood cell samples was performed with the Qiagen DNeasy Blood Extraction Kit. The V and J genes are TRBV30 and TRBJ2-1, with TRBD2 identical over 10 junction bases. This clonotype was sampled from a woman aged 45-65 years in good health and CMV-seronegative. The sample was PBMCs. The DNA reads as follows: TGTGCCTGGACCCGGGGGCTAGCGGGGGCCAATGAGCAGTTCTTC. Translation gives CAWTRGLAGANEQFF.